This TCR beta chain was profiled in a study of blood T cell repertoires in COVID-19. Study-wide background: The cDNA or gDNA used as material had been derived from T cells, B-cell-depleted T cells, or PBMCs.

Germline CDR1 reads MGHDK; CDR2 reads SYGVNS. The CDR3 is 14 residues long. Trimming left V 6 bases short and J 5 bases short, with 16 bases between. Study processing details: Estimation of nucleated cell counts was performed using reference gene primer amplification. Clones were read by immunoSEQ multiplex PCR, and TCRdb kept only the in-frame ones, dropping some. V, J and clone size derive from that table, while D and trimming were established from the DNA sequence. The table records 80,000 to 95,000 clones, about 90% of them present only once. The sequence derives from a woman between 50 and 59 years old with active or convalescent COVID-19. This chain joins TRBV25-1 and TRBJ1-1; D may be TRBD1 (6 bases). Sequencing was carried out using peripheral blood. The CDR3 reads CASRKQGLGTEAFF. In DNA, the CDR3 is TGTGCCAGCAGGAAACAGGGTCTGGGGACTGAAGCTTTCTTT.